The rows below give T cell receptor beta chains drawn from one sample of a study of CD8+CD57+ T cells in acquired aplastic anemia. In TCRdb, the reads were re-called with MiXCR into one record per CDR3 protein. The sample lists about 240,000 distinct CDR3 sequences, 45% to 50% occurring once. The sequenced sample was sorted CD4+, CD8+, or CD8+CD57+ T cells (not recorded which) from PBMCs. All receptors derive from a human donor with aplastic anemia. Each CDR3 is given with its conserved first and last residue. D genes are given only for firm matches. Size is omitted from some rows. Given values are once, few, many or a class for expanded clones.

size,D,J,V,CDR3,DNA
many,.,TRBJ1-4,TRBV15,CATSRPDTNEKLFF,TGTGCCACCAGCAGACCGGACACTAATGAAAAACTGTTTTTT
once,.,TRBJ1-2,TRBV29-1,CSVGGGRGNYGYTF,TGCAGCGTTGGCGGGGGGCGCGGTAACTATGGCTACACCTTC
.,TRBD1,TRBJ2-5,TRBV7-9,CASSFRGPGETQYF,TGTGCCAGCAGCTTCAGGGGGCCGGGAGAGACCCAGTACTTC
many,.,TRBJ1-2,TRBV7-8,CASSLKGSYGYTF,TGTGCCAGCAGCTTAAAAGGGTCCTATGGCTACACCTTC
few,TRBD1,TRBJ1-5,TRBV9,CASSGGQAGQPQHF,TGTGCCAGCAGCGGTGGACAGGCTGGGCAGCCCCAGCATTTT
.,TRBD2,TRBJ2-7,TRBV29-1,CSVKGLAGGEQYF,TGCAGCGTCAAGGGACTAGCGGGAGGCGAGCAGTACTTC
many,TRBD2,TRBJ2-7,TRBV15,CATSRDLNSGGHEQYF,TGTGCCACCAGCAGAGATCTTAACAGCGGGGGCCACGAGCAGTACTTC
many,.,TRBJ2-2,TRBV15,CATSEDWENTGELFF,TGTGCCACCAGCGAGGACTGGGAGAACACCGGGGAGCTGTTTTTT
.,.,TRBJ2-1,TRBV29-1,CSAAYNEQFF,TGCAGCGCCGCCTACAATGAGCAGTTCTTC
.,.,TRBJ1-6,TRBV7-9,CASSTHDRGGGGSPLHF,TGTGCCAGCAGCACGCATGATCGGGGGGGGGGGGGATCACCCCTCCACTTT
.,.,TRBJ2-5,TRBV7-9,CASRERQVQETQYF,TGTGCCAGCAGGGAACGACAGGTCCAAGAGACCCAGTACTTC
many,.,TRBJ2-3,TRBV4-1,CASQQLLTSTDTQYF,TGCGCCAGTCAGCAGCTATTGACTAGCACAGATACGCAGTATTTT
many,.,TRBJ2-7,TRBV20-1,CSAREGQATYEQYF,TGCAGTGCTAGAGAGGGACAAGCCACCTACGAGCAGTACTTC
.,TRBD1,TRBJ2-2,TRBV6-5,CASTITGAGELFF,TGTGCCAGCACCATTACAGGGGCCGGGGAGCTGTTTTTT
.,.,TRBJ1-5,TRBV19,CASSTRTDLYSNQPQHF,TGTGCCAGTAGTACCCGGACAGACCTATATAGCAATCAGCCCCAGCATTTT
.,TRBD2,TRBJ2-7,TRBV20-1,CSARLAGDYEQYF,TGCAGTGCTAGACTAGCGGGCGACTACGAGCAGTACTTC
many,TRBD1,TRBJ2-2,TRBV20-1,CSALIRDRGYNTGELFF,TGCAGTGCTTTGATCCGGGACAGGGGGTACAACACCGGGGAGCTGTTTTTT
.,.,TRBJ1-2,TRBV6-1,CASSIGTTGYTF,TGTGCCAGCAGCATCGGGACGACGGGCTACACCTTC
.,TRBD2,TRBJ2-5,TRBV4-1,CASSQLGLAVETQYF,TGCGCCAGCAGCCAACTGGGACTAGCGGTGGAGACCCAGTACTTC
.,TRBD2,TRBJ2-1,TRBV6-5,CASSEGALAGAYNEQFF,TGTGCCAGCAGTGAGGGCGCACTAGCGGGGGCATACAATGAGCAGTTCTTC
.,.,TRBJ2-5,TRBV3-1,CASSQDGLAMETQYF,TGTGCCAGCAGCCAAGACGGCCTAGCCATGGAGACCCAGTACTTC
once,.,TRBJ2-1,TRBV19,CASSIDIGVGEQFF,TGTGCCAGTAGTATAGATATTGGTGTGGGTGAGCAGTTCTTC
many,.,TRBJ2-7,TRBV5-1,CASSLEAVIEQYF,TGCGCCAGCAGCTTGGAGGCCGTAATCGAGCAGTACTTC
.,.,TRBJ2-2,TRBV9,CASSGDRELFF,TGTGCCAGCAGCGGGGACAGGGAGCTGTTTTTT
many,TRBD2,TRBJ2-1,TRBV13,CASSLVRGGAGYEQFF,TGTGCCAGCAGCTTAGTTCGCGGGGGGGCTGGCTATGAGCAGTTCTTC
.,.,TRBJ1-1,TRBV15,CATSRGSNTEAFF,TGTGCCACCAGCAGAGGCTCAAACACTGAAGCTTTCTTT
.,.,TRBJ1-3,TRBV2,CASSERVRDTEASFGQGTIYF,.
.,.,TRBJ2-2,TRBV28,CASRQYTGELFF,TGTGCCAGCAGGCAGTACACCGGGGAGCTGTTTTTT
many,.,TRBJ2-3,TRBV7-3,CASSPMGREGDTQYF,TGTGCCAGCAGTCCTATGGGACGGGAAGGAGATACGCAGTATTTT
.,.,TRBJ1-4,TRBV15,CATSRGGEKLFF,TGTGCCACCAGCAGAGGGGGAGAAAAACTGTTTTTT
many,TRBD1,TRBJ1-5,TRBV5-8,CASSLRGLSNQPQHF,TGTGCCAGCAGCTTGAGGGGGCTAAGCAATCAGCCCCAGCATTTT
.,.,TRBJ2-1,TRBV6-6,CASSRPGAWNEQFF,TGTGCCAGCAGTCGTCCCGGGGCCTGGAATGAGCAGTTCTTC
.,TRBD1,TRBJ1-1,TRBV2,CASGQGLNTEAFF,TGTGCCAGCGGACAGGGGTTGAACACTGAAGCTTTCTTT
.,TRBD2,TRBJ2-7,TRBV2,CASSPRRGEGYEQYF,TGTGCCAGCAGCCCAAGGCGCGGGGAGGGCTACGAGCAGTACTTC
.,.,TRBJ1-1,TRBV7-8,CASSLDRDANTEAFF,TGTGCCAGCAGCTTAGACAGGGACGCGAACACTGAAGCTTTCTTT
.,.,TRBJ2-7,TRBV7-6,CASSQGGHREQYF,TGTGCCAGCAGCCAGGGCGGCCATCGGGAGCAGTACTTC
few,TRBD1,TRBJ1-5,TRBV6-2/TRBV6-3,CASSPTGVEGQPQHF,TGTGCCAGCAGTCCGACAGGGGTGGAGGGACAGCCCCAGCATTTT
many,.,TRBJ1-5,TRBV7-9,CASSSDSFQPQHF,TGTGCCAGCAGTTCTGACTCTTTTCAGCCCCAGCATTTT
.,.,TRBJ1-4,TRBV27,CASSPGGVKLFF,TGTGCCAGCAGTCCCGGGGGGGTAAAACTGTTTTTT
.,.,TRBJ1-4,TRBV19,CASTFGVSKLFF,TGTGCCAGTACATTCGGCGTCTCGAAACTGTTTTTT
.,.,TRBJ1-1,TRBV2,CASREGRGDTEAFF,TGTGCCAGCAGGGAAGGGAGGGGGGACACTGAAGCTTTCTTT
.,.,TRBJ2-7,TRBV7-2,CASSRGDTYEQYF,TGTGCCAGCAGCAGGGGGGACACCTACGAGCAGTACTTC